These 13 T cell receptor beta chains share one sample of origin, sequenced in a study of chronic HIV infection and antiretroviral therapy. In TCRdb, the 5' RACE reads were re-called with MiXCR into one record per CDR3 protein. The sample contains 45,000 to 60,000 distinct CDR3 sequences, 15% to 20% of which appear only once. The specimen was peripheral blood. The receptors were sampled from an adult who had HIV and had not received antiretroviral therapy, or was an uninfected healthy control (not recorded which).

As to this clonotype: The junction does not match germline at one end; this may be a read error. This chain connects TRBV7-9 to TRBJ2-1, with D unresolved. Germline assignment: CDR1 SEHNR and CDR2 FQNEAQ (reference sequence). The CDR3 runs to 16 residues. DNA for the CDR3: TGTGCCAGCAGCTTCGCGACTCCGAGATCCTACAATGAGCAGTTCTTT. The encoded protein is CASSFATPRSYNEQFF.

V is TRBV5-1 and J is TRBJ2-3, with D possibly matching TRBD2 (5 bases). Germline lookup yields CDR1 SGHRS and CDR2 YFSETQ. The CDR3 sequence is 19 residues long. V was trimmed by 7 bases and J by 1 base, leaving 28 bases between them. The CDR3 sequence: CASGLQPWRPTRGTDTQYF. DNA for the CDR3: TGCGCCAGCGGACTCCAGCCGTGGCGGCCTACAAGAGGCACAGATACGCAGTATTTT.

This clonotype was seen ten or more times. The rearrangement links TRBV3-1 to TRBJ1-4; D gene unclear. The CDR3 length is 14 residues. The germline V and J ends were trimmed by 3 bases and 8 bases, with 13 bases remaining between them. The germline V gene encodes CDR1 LGHDT and CDR2 YNNKEL (reference sequence). The CDR3, as DNA: TGTGCCAGCAGCCAGACCCAGGATTTGGAAAAACTGTTTTTT. Protein: CASSQTQDLEKLFF.

The chain combines TRBV9 with TRBJ1-6; perhaps TRBD1 as D (6 bases). From germline, CDR1 is SGDLS and CDR2 YYNGEE. V was shortened by 3 bases and J by 9 bases, with 16 bases between the two germline ends. The CDR3 covers 15 residues. CDR3 residues: CASSAAGSGASPLHF. Here the CDR3 DNA reads TGTGCCAGCAGCGCGGCCGGCTCAGGGGCTTCACCCCTCCACTTT.

This clonotype was counted only a few times. The rearrangement uses TRBV20-1 and TRBJ1-2; D unclear. Germline V gene lookup returns CDR1 DFQATT and CDR2 SNEGSKA (reference sequence). Trimming left V 3 bases short and J 7 bases short, with 12 bases between. The CDR3 spans 12 residues. As DNA, the CDR3 is TGCAGTGCTAGCTTGGCGTACGGTGGCTACACCTTC. This encodes CSASLAYGGYTF.

CDR3 bases: TGTGCCAGCACCCCACCCGGGTCCTACGAAGCTTTCTTT. Protein: CASTPPGSYEAFF. J is TRBJ1-1 and V is TRBV28, with unresolved D. CDR1 and CDR2 (germline): MDHEN, SYDVKM. The V end lost 7 bases, the J end lost 8 bases, and 17 bases lay between the germline ends. CDR3 size: 13 residues. Together with reference TRBV28 and TRBJ1-1, the CDR3 gives the full variable domain: DVKVTQSSRYLVKRTGEKVFLECVQDMDHENMFWYRQDPGLGLRLIYFSYDVKMKEKGDIPEGYSVSREKKERFSLILESASTNQTSMYLCASTPPGSYEAFFGQGTRLTVV.

In its sample, this clonotype was seen a few times. V and J are TRBV20-1 and TRBJ1-5, with D hard to call. The germline gives CDR1 DFQATT, CDR2 SNEGSKA (reference sequence). The CDR3 runs to 12 residues. V lost 4 bases and J lost 5, with 9 bases in between. The CDR3 loop reads CSAKPRDQPQHF. CDR3 sequence (DNA): TGCAGTGCTAAACCTAGGGATCAGCCCCAGCATTTT.

The chain's CDR3 is CASSLWGGGRETQYF. CDR3 in DNA: TGTGCCAGCAGCTTATGGGGCGGGGGAAGGGAGACCCAGTACTTC. The chain links TRBV7-9 to TRBJ2-5, with 7 bases lining up with TRBD2. With V trimmed by 2 bases and J by 5 bases, 8 bases remained unmatched. Germline values: CDR1 SEHNR, CDR2 FQNEAQ (reference sequence). The CDR3 is 15 amino acids.

The J gene is TRBJ1-4, the V gene TRBV20-1; D not resolved. The CDR3 runs to 16 residues. Germline loops: CDR1 DFQATT, CDR2 SNEGSKA (reference sequence). V lost 5 bases to trimming and J lost 0 bases, with 16 bases between them. This CDR3 reads CSALGPYFTTNEKLFF. The CDR3 DNA sequence: TGCAGTGCTTTGGGCCCTTACTTTACAACTAATGAAAAACTGTTTTTT.

Remarks on this clonotype: This may arise from a read error, as a much more abundant clone is one base away. The chain has TRBV20-1 and TRBJ1-1; weak D call: TRBD1 (5 bases). The CDR3 is made up of 13 amino acids. Germline loops: CDR1 DFQATT, CDR2 SNEGSKA (reference sequence). V gave up 4 bases and J gave up 1 base, with 10 bases separating them. CDR3 nucleotides: TGCAGTGCTATCTTCAGGGCGAACACTGAAGCTTTCTTT. This gives the protein CSAIFRANTEAFF.

Regarding this clonotype: A read error may be the cause here, since a much bigger clone is one base away. The chain recombines TRBV20-1 with TRBJ2-7, with TRBD2 identical over 11 bases. Germline V gives CDR1 DFQATT, CDR2 SNEGSKA (reference sequence). The CDR3 is made up of 15 amino acids. The V gene end was trimmed by 7 bases and the J gene end by 5 bases; junction bases not matched to a gene: 13. The CDR3 is CSVEVEGTSGHEQYF. CDR3 bases: TGCAGTGTCGAGGTGGAGGGGACTAGCGGCCACGAGCAGTACTTC.

Here the CDR3 DNA reads TGTGCCAGCAGCGTTACAGTAAATGAAAAACTGTTTTTT. Translation: CASSVTVNEKLFF. The chain recombines TRBV5-6 with TRBJ1-4; D unresolved. CDR1 is SGHDT, CDR2 YYEEEE, per germline. V was pared by 4 bases and J by 5 bases, with 9 bases between. The CDR3 length is 13 residues.

This clonotype was seen more than once but under ten times. The J gene is TRBJ1-1, the V gene TRBV7-9; 7 nucleotides line up with TRBD1. Trimming cost V 4 bases and J 7 bases; bases outside gene matches: 9. CDR1 and CDR2 (germline): SEHNR, FQNEAQ (reference sequence). CDR3 length: 14 residues. CDR3 DNA: TGTGCCAGCAGCTCACAGGGGAGACGGCATGAAGCTTTCTTT. It is translated as CASSSQGRRHEAFF.